A single sample is the source of the 15 T cell receptor beta chains below, sequenced in a study of T cell responses to AZD1222 COVID-19 vaccine (dated by TCRdb to about 2021). Library preparation used the immunoSEQ multiplex PCR assay. As stored in TCRdb, this immuneACCESS dataset retains in-frame rearrangements with V and J assigned. A fraction of the clones does not appear; measured against another copy, unresolved V genes explain less than half of the discrepancy, and the remainder lacks a known reason. The sample profile shows approximately 120,000 clones; 80% to 90% of them were found once. The top ten hold around 4.4% of the sample. This specimen's time point label, per the study, means: about 28 days (+/-7) after the second vaccine dose. The source was peripheral blood, collected 28 days after the second AZD1222 dose. These receptors originate from an adult who received the AZD1222 COVID-19 vaccine.

This chain uses TRBV2 with TRBJ1-6, with a possible D match to TRBD1 (6 bases). This CDR3 region has 17 residues. Trimming removed 7 bases at V and 1 base at J, with 17 bases between. CDR1 SNHLY and CDR2 FYNNEI come from the germline V gene. The CDR3 here is CASTTTDSFSYNSPLHF. The DNA for the CDR3 is TGTGCCAGCACCACCACGGACAGTTTTTCCTATAATTCACCCCTCCACTTT.

This chain connects TRBV5-1 to TRBJ2-7; possible D gene TRBD2, 5 bases. Germline V gene data show CDR1 as SGHRS and CDR2 as YFSETQ. The CDR3 extends over 14 amino acids. With 0 bases removed from V and 6 bases from J, the gap between germline ends came to 13 bases. Here the CDR3 DNA reads TGCGCCAGCAGCTTGGGCAGCTTGCGGGCCGAGCAGTACTTC. It yields the protein CASSLGSLRAEQYF. Full variable domain (rest looked up from reference TRBV5-1 and TRBJ2-7): KAGVTQTPRYLIKTRGQQVTLSCSPISGHRSVSWYQQTPGQGLQFLFEYFSETQRNKGNFPGRFSGRQFSNSRSEMNVSTLELGDSALYLCASSLGSLRAEQYFGPGTRLTVT.

The chain is built from TRBV18 and TRBJ1-1; TRBD1 is a possible D gene (5 bases). Germline V CDR1 and CDR2: KGHSH, LQKENI. Trimming cost V 6 bases and J 0 bases, with 11 bases left between them. The CDR3 runs 14 residues. CDR3 nucleotides: TGTGCCAGCTCGGGGCAAACGATGAACACTGAAGCTTTCTTT. It is translated as CASSGQTMNTEAFF.

The J gene is TRBJ2-3, the V gene TRBV15, with 7 positions matching TRBD1. After removal of 5 bases from V and 2 bases from J, the junction contained 7 bases not matched to a gene. The CDR3 has 15 amino acids. The V gene's germline CDR1 is LNHNV and CDR2 YYDKDF (reference sequence). The CDR3 loop is CATSRTRGLTDTQYF. In DNA, the CDR3 is TGTGCCACCAGCCGAACGAGGGGGCTCACAGATACGCAGTATTTT.

The chain carries TRBV6-2 or TRBV6-3 and TRBJ2-7; no firm D call. The V end was cut by 5 bases, the J end by 4 bases, with 6 bases between. The V gene's germline CDR1 is MNHEY and CDR2 SVGEGT. The CDR3 runs 11 residues. For the CDR3, the DNA is TGTGCCAGCAGTCAACCTTACGAGCAGTACTTC. This encodes CASSQPYEQYF.

The chain employs TRBV21-1 and TRBJ1-1. TRBV21-1 is a pseudogene. The CDR3 consists of 10 residues. The CDR3 loop is CATALLEAFF. CDR3 coding DNA: TGTGCCACCGCACTCCTAGAAGCTTTCTTT.

V is TRBV5-1 and J is TRBJ1-4, with 10 nucleotides matching TRBD1. Germline CDR1 is SGHRS and CDR2 is YFSETQ. The CDR3 loop spans 16 amino acids. Trimming removed 4 bases from V and 2 bases from J; junction bases left unmatched: 5. CDR3 DNA sequence: TGCGCCAGCAGCGTGGGACAGGGGACGACTAATGAAAAACTGTTTTTT. The encoded protein is CASSVGQGTTNEKLFF. The variable domain in full, with the rest retrieved from reference TRBV5-1 and TRBJ1-4, is KAGVTQTPRYLIKTRGQQVTLSCSPISGHRSVSWYQQTPGQGLQFLFEYFSETQRNKGNFPGRFSGRQFSNSRSEMNVSTLELGDSALYLCASSVGQGTTNEKLFFGSGTQLSVL.

The chain couples TRBV27 to TRBJ1-1, with D possibly matching TRBD1 (6 bases). Trimming left V 6 bases short and J 5 bases short, with 22 bases between. CDR3 length equals 16 residues. Looked up from germline, CDR1 is MNHEY and CDR2 is SMNVEV (reference sequence). The CDR3 region has the DNA TGTGCCAGCAGACAGGCGAGGGGTGACAGGTTTACTGAAGCTTTCTTT. This translates into CASRQARGDRFTEAFF.

The rearrangement joins TRBV5-1 to TRBJ2-7, with 11 bases fitting TRBD1. V trimming: 0 bases; J trimming: 7 bases; junction bases outside the gene matches: 9. This CDR3 spans 16 amino acids. CDR1 SGHRS and CDR2 YFSETQ come from the germline V gene. The DNA of the CDR3 is TGCGCCAGCAGCTTGGCCTTAAGGACAGGGGGCTCTGAGCAGTACTTC. Translation gives CASSLALRTGGSEQYF. Full variable domain (rest looked up from reference TRBV5-1 and TRBJ2-7): KAGVTQTPRYLIKTRGQQVTLSCSPISGHRSVSWYQQTPGQGLQFLFEYFSETQRNKGNFPGRFSGRQFSNSRSEMNVSTLELGDSALYLCASSLALRTGGSEQYFGPGTRLTVT.

This sequence joins TRBV9 and TRBJ2-6; 12 bases align to TRBD2. The V segment lost 4 bases and the J segment 4 bases; nucleotides outside the gene matches: 9. The CDR3 has 18 amino acids. In germline, CDR1 is SGDLS, CDR2 YYNGEE. In DNA form, the CDR3 reads TGTGCCAGCAGCCCAGGACTAGCGGGGATATCAGGGGCCAACGTCCTGACTTTC. It translates to CASSPGLAGISGANVLTF.

This clone appeared a single time. The chain joins TRBV7-9 to TRBJ1-2; possibly TRBD1 for D (6 bases). Trimming removed 4 bases from V and 6 bases from J, with 15 bases in between. CDR3 length: 14 amino acids. Germline CDR1 is SEHNR and CDR2 is FQNEAQ (reference sequence). The CDR3 spells CASSSGRGLNGYTF. In DNA, the CDR3 is TGTGCCAGCAGCTCCGGTCGGGGGCTGAATGGCTACACCTTC.

CDR3 nucleotides: TGCAGCGTTGCCGGGGGGGCGGGTAATGAAAAACTGTTTTTT. Its translation is CSVAGGAGNEKLFF. The J gene is TRBJ1-4, the V gene TRBV29-1; tentative D call: TRBD1 (6 bases). This CDR3 contains 14 residues. Trimming shortened V by 4 bases and J by 4 bases, and 13 bases separated the two germline ends. Germline assignment: CDR1 SQVTM and CDR2 ANQGSEA.

The rearrangement links TRBV5-4 to TRBJ2-7, with TRBD2 matching over 10 bases. Germline V CDR1 and CDR2: SGHNT, YYREEE (reference sequence). Trimming cost V 4 bases and J 4 bases; bases outside gene matches: 5. This CDR3 comprises 14 residues. CDR3 amino acids: CASSPSLAGYEQYF. CDR3 in DNA: TGTGCCAGCAGCCCCTCACTAGCGGGATACGAGCAGTACTTC.

J is TRBJ1-3 and V is TRBV9; possibly TRBD1 for D (6 bases). The V end was cut by 0 bases, the J end by 3 bases, with 13 bases between. CDR1 SGDLS and CDR2 YYNGEE come from the germline V gene. CDR3 length: 16 amino acids. This CDR3 is CASSVAGGRGGNTIYF. The CDR3 nucleotides read TGTGCCAGCAGCGTAGCTGGGGGGCGCGGTGGAAACACCATATATTTT.

The CDR3 is CASSSTSGGADTQYF. The CDR3 DNA is TGCGCCAGCAGCAGTACTAGCGGGGGGGCAGATACGCAGTATTTT. V usage is TRBV5-1 and J usage is TRBJ2-3; 13 bases fit TRBD2. Per the germline V gene, CDR1 is SGHRS and CDR2 is YFSETQ. The length of the CDR3 is 15 residues. V was pared by 4 bases and J by 4 bases, with 3 bases of the junction left unmatched.